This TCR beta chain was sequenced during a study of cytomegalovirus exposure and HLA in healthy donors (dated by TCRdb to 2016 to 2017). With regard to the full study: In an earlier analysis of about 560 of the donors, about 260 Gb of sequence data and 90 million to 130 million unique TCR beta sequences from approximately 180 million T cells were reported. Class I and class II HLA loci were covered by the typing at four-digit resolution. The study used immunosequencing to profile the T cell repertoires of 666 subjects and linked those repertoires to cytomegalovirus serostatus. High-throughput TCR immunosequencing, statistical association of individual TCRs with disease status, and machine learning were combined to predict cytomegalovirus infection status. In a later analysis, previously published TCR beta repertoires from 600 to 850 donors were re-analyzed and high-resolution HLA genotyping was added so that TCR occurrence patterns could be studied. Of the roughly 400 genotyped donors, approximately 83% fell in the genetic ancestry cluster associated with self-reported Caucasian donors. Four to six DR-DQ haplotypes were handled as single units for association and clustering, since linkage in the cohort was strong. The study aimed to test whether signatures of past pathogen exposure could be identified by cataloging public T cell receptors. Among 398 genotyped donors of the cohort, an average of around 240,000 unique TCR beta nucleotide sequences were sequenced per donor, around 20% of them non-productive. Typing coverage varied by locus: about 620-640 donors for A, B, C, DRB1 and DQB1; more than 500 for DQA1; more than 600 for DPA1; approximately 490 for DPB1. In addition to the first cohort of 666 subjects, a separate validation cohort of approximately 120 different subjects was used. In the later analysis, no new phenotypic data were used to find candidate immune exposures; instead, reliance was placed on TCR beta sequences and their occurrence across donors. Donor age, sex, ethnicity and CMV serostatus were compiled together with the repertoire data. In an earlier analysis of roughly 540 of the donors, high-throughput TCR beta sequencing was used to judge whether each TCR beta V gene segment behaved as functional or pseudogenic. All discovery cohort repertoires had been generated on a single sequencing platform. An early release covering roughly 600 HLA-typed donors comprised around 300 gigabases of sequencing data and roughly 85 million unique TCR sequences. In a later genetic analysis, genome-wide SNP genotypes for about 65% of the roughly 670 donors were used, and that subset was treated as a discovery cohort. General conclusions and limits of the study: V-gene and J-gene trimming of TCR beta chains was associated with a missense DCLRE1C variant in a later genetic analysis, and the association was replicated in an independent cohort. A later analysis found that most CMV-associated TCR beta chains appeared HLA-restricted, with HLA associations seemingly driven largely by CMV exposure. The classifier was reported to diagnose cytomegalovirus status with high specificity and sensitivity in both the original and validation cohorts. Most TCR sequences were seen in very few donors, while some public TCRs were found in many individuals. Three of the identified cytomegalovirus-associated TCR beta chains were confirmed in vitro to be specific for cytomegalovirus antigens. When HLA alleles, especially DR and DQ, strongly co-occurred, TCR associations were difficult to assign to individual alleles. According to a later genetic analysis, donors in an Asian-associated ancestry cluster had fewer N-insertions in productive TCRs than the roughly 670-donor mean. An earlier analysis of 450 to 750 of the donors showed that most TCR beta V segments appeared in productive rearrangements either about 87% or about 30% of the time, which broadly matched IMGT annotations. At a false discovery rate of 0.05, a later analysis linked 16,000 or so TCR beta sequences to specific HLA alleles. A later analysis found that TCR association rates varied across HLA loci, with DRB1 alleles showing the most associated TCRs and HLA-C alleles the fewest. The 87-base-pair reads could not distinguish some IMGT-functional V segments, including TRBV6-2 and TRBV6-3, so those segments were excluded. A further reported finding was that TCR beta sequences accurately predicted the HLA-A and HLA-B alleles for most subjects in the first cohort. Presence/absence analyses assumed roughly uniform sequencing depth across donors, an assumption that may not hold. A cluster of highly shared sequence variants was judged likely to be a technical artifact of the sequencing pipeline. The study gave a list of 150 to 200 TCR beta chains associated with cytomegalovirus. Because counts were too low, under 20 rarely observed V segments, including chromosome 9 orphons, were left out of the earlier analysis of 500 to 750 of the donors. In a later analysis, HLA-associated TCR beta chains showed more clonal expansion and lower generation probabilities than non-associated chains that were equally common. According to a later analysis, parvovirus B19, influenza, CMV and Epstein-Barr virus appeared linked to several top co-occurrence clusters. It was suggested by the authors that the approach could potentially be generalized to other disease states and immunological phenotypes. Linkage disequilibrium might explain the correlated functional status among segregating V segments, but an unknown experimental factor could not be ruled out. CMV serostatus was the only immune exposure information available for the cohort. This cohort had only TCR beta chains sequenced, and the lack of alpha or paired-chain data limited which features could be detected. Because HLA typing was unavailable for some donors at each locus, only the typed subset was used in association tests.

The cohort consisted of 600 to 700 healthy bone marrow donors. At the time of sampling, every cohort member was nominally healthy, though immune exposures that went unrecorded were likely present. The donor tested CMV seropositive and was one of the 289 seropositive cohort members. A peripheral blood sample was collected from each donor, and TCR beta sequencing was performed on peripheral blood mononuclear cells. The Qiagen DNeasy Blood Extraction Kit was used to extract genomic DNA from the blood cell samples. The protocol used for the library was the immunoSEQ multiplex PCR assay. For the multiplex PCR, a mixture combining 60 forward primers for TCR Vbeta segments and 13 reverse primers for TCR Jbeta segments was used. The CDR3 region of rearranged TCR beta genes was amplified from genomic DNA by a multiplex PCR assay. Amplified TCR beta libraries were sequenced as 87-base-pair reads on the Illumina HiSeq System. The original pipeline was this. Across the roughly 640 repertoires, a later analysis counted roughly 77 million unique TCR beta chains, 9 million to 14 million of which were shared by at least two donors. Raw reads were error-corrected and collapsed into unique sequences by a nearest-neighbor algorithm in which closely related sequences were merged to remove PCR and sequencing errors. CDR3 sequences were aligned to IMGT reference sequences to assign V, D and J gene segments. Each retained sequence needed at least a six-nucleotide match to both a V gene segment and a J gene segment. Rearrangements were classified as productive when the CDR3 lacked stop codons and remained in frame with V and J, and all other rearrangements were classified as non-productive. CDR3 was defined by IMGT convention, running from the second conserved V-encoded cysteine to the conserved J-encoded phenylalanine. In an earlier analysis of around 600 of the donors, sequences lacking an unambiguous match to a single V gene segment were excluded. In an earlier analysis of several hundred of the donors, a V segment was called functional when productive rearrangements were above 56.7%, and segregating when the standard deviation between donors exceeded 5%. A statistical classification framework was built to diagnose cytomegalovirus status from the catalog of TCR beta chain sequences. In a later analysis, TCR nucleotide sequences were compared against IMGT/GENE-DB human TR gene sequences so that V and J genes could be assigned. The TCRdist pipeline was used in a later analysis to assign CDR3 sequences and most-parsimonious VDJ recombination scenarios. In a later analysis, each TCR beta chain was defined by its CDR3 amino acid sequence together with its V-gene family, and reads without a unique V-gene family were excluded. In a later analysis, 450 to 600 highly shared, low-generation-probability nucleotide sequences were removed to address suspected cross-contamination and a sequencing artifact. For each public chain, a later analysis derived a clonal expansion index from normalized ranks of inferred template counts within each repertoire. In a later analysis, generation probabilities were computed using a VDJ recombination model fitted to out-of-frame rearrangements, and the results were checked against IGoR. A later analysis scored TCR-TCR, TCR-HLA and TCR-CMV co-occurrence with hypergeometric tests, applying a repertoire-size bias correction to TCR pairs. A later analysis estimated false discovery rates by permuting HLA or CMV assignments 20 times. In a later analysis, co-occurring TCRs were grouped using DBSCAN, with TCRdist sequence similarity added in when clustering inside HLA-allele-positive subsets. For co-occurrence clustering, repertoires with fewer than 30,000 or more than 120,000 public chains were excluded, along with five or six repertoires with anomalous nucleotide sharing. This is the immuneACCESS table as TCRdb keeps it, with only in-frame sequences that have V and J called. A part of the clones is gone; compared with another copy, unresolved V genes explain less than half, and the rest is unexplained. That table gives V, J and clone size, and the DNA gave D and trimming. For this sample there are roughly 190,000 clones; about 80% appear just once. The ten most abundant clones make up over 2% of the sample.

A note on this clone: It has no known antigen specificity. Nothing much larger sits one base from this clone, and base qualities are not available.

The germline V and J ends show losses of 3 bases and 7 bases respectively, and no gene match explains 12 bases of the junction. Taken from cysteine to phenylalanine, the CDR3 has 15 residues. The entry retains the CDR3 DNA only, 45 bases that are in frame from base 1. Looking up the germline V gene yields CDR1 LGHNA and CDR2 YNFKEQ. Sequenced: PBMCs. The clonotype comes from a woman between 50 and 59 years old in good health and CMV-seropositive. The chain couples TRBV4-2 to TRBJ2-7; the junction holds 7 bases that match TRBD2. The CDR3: CASSQGSAGEGEQYF. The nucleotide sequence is TGTGCCAGCAGCCAGGGATCGGCGGGGGAGGGGGAGCAGTACTTC.